This T cell receptor beta chain was observed in a study of cytotoxic CD8 clonotypes in ibrutinib-treated CLL. Study information: Patients gave response samples after a median around twelve months of treatment, range 6 to 36.

This clone appeared once. V was pared by 2 bases and J by 8 bases, with 13 bases between. Germline V gives CDR1 LNHDA, CDR2 SQIVND (reference sequence). This CDR3 contains 14 residues. Produced via immunoSEQ multiplex PCR; TCRdb's table is partial and in-frame only. The sample shows more than 200,000 clones, roughly 77% of them seen only once. The sequence was collected from a human donor with chronic lymphocytic leukemia. Here the sequenced sample was PBMCs, taken after 12 months of ibrutinib treatment. The rearrangement links TRBV19 to TRBJ2-1; no firm D call. In nucleotides, the CDR3 is TGTGCCAGTAGTATATCCTCCGCATCCGATGAGCAGTTCTTC. It codes for CASSISSASDEQFF.